These 19 T cell receptor beta chains were all obtained from the same sample, sequenced in a study of blood T cell repertoires in COVID-19. Clones were sequenced by immunoSEQ multiplex PCR, and TCRdb holds only the in-frame ones, with some missing. The sample has 250,000 to 350,000 clones; more than 70% are singletons. Sequencing was performed on peripheral blood. These receptors were obtained from a woman in her 50s who had recovered from COVID-19.

This chain joins TRBV18 and TRBJ1-5; the match to TRBD1 covers 7 bases. CDR3 length: 14 amino acids. V lost 8 bases, J lost 4 bases, and 8 bases stayed unmatched. CDR1 and CDR2 from the germline V gene are KGHSH and LQKENI. CDR3 in amino acids: CASGLGQPNQPQHF. The CDR3 coding sequence is TGTGCCAGCGGTTTGGGACAGCCGAATCAGCCCCAGCATTTT.

This clone has a single count. V usage is TRBV7-2 and J usage is TRBJ1-5; 7 nucleotides match TRBD1. The J segment lost 7 bases and the V segment lost 5 bases, leaving 8 bases of the junction unmatched. Germline V gives CDR1 SGHTA, CDR2 FQGNSA. This CDR3 spans 14 amino acids. The chain's CDR3 is CASSPTGAQQPQHF. CDR3 bases: TGTGCCAGCAGCCCAACAGGGGCCCAACAGCCCCAGCATTTT.

This clone has a single count. The chain has TRBV5-5 and TRBJ2-5; TRBD2 might be the D (5 bases). The V end was cut by 0 bases, the J end by 2 bases, with 5 bases between. Germline CDR1 SGHKS, CDR2 YYEKEE (reference sequence). CDR3 length equals 13 residues. CDR3 sequence reads: CASSLGGQETQYF. In DNA form, the CDR3 reads TGTGCCAGCAGCTTGGGCGGGCAAGAGACCCAGTACTTC.

The CDR3, as DNA: TGTGCCAGCAGCCAAGGGTCGGGGGAACGCGATGAGCAGTTCTTC. Amino acids: CASSQGSGERDEQFF. The chain is built from TRBV4-2 and TRBJ2-1, with a weak D call TRBD2 (6 bases). The V end lost 1 base, the J end lost 8 bases, and 15 bases lay between the germline ends. Germline CDR1 LGHNA, CDR2 YNFKEQ. This CDR3 comprises 15 residues.

The chain combines TRBV5-6 with TRBJ2-5; 9 positions agree with TRBD1. The CDR3 runs to 15 residues. J gave up 5 bases and V 1 base, and 6 bases lay outside the gene matches. Germline lookup yields CDR1 SGHDT and CDR2 YYEEEE. The CDR3 loop is CASSLNRGQGETQYF. Here the CDR3 DNA reads TGTGCCAGCAGCTTGAACAGGGGGCAGGGGGAGACCCAGTACTTC.

The V call is TRBV28, the J call TRBJ2-3, with unresolved D. The V end lost 3 bases, the J end lost 2 bases, and 12 bases lay between the germline ends. The CDR3 runs 15 residues. Germline CDR1 and CDR2: MDHEN and SYDVKM. CDR3 bases: TGTGCCAGCAGTTTCTCGGCGGATTACACAGATACGCAGTATTTT. Translating it yields CASSFSADYTDTQYF.

The rearrangement links TRBV28 to TRBJ1-4; maybe TRBD1 (5 bases). Germline V gene sequence: CDR1 MDHEN, CDR2 SYDVKM. The CDR3 is made up of 16 amino acids. Trimming took 3 bases from V and 7 from J, leaving 18 bases between them. CDR3 protein: CASSFTPGGPSEKLFF. The CDR3 bases are TGTGCCAGCAGTTTCACGCCCGGGGGTCCGAGTGAAAAACTGTTTTTT.

The chain combines TRBV19 with TRBJ2-1, with D possibly matching TRBD2 (7 bases). The CDR3 covers 13 residues. The V gene lost 5 bases and the J gene lost 10 bases, with 15 bases spanning the gap. CDR1 LNHDA and CDR2 SQIVND come from the germline V gene (reference sequence). The CDR3 loop reads CASSGRGAYEQFF. In nucleotides, the CDR3 is TGTGCCAGTAGTGGCCGGGGGGCCTACGAGCAGTTCTTC.

The rearrangement uses TRBV5-1 and TRBJ1-2; TRBD1 aligns across 7 bases. Germline V gene data show CDR1 as SGHRS and CDR2 as YFSETQ. Losses at the gene ends were 5 bases for V and 3 bases for J; bases not matched to a gene: 10. This CDR3 has 15 residues. The CDR3 DNA reads TGCGCCAGCAGTCGAGCGACAGGGATTGACTATGGCTACACCTTC. It translates to CASSRATGIDYGYTF. Looking up the rest from reference TRBV5-1 and TRBJ1-2 gives the full variable domain: KAGVTQTPRYLIKTRGQQVTLSCSPISGHRSVSWYQQTPGQGLQFLFEYFSETQRNKGNFPGRFSGRQFSNSRSEMNVSTLELGDSALYLCASSRATGIDYGYTFGSGTRLTVV.

V usage is TRBV5-1 and J usage is TRBJ2-7; TRBD2 matches at 7 bases. The CDR3 has 15 residues. V dropped 0 bases and J dropped 6; count of bases not matched to a gene: 9. Germline lookup yields CDR1 SGHRS and CDR2 YFSETQ. The CDR3 coding sequence is TGCGCCAGCAGCTTGGAGCGCGGGAGTATCAGCGAGCAGTACTTC. Translated, it gives CASSLERGSISEQYF.

This clone was seen more than once but under ten times. The chain links TRBV7-2 to TRBJ1-1, with D possibly TRBD1 on 5 matching bases. Germline lookup yields CDR1 SGHTA and CDR2 FQGNSA. This CDR3 is built from 13 residues. Trimming took off 6 bases at V and 1 base at J, with 9 bases between the two ends. In DNA, the CDR3 is TGTGCCAGCAGAAAACAGGAGAACACTGAAGCTTTCTTT. This encodes CASRKQENTEAFF. Using reference TRBV7-2 and TRBJ1-1 for the parts outside the CDR3, the full variable domain is GAGVSQSPSNKVTEKGKDVELRCDPISGHTALYWYRQSLGQGLEFLIYFQGNSAPDKSGLPSDRFSAERTGGSVSTLTIQRTQQEDSAVYLCASRKQENTEAFFGQGTRLTVV.

The chain is built from TRBV6-5 and TRBJ1-1; no definite D call. V lost 3 bases, J lost 2 bases, and 7 bases lay in between. Germline V gene sequence: CDR1 MNHEY, CDR2 SVGAGI. This CDR3 has 13 residues. CDR3 loop: CASSYEPNTEAFF. CDR3 sequence (DNA): TGTGCCAGCAGTTATGAGCCCAACACTGAAGCTTTCTTT.

This rearrangement joins TRBV28 to TRBJ2-5; 11 bases match TRBD2. The V gene's germline CDR1 is MDHEN and CDR2 SYDVKM. The trim removed 6 bases at V and 7 bases at J, leaving 16 bases unmatched. The CDR3 sequence is 17 residues long. CDR3 region: CASSPRRLAGGLGTQYF. The CDR3 bases are TGTGCCAGCAGCCCTCGGAGATTAGCGGGAGGGCTAGGGACCCAGTACTTC.

The genes are TRBV29-1 and TRBJ2-3; TRBD2 agrees at 9 bases. Germline loops: CDR1 SQVTM, CDR2 ANQGSEA. This CDR3 is 16 amino acids long. V was clipped by 7 bases and J by 6 bases; unmatched bases: 17. The CDR3 nucleotides are TGCAGCGCCGATAGTCCGGTAGGCGGGAGGGCCGATACGCAGTATTTT. As protein: CSADSPVGGRADTQYF.

The chain links TRBV19 to TRBJ1-2; D remains ambiguous. This CDR3 is built from 12 residues. Trimming pared 6 bases from V and 1 base from J, leaving 6 bases between. CDR1 is LNHDA and CDR2 is SQIVND in the germline V gene (reference sequence). As DNA, the CDR3 is TGTGCCAGTAGCACAGTTAACTATGGCTACACCTTC. Translated: CASSTVNYGYTF.

The chain joins TRBV5-1 to TRBJ1-1; 8 bases line up with TRBD1. CDR3 length: 16 residues. The junction had 6 bases not matched to a gene; V was cut back by 2 bases and J by 0 bases. From germline, CDR1 is SGHRS and CDR2 YFSETQ. The CDR3 nucleotides are TGCGCCAGCAGCTTCGACCCGACAGGGGTGAACACTGAAGCTTTCTTT. Protein product: CASSFDPTGVNTEAFF.

The chain employs TRBV9 and TRBJ1-3, with 10 positions matching TRBD1. Germline V gene data show CDR1 as SGDLS and CDR2 as YYNGEE. This CDR3 has 18 amino acids. J gave up 4 bases and V 4 bases, and 14 bases lay outside the gene matches. For the CDR3, the DNA is TGTGCCAGCAGCCCCCAACCCGGGACAGGGGCCTCAGGAAACACCATATATTTT. Translation gives CASSPQPGTGASGNTIYF.

This sequence joins TRBV6-5 and TRBJ2-7; TRBD2 matches at 9 bases. Germline CDR1 reads MNHEY; CDR2 reads SVGAGI. The ends lost 0 bases at V and 7 bases at J; junction bases unmatched: 7. CDR3 length: 15 amino acids. The CDR3 region has the DNA TGTGCCAGCAGTTACTCGGGACTAGCTGTGCGGGAGCAGTACTTC. The encoded protein is CASSYSGLAVREQYF.

The chain joins TRBV7-3 to TRBJ2-3; D is undetermined. CDR1 is SGHTA, CDR2 FQGTGA, per germline. The CDR3 consists of 15 residues. Trimming left V 0 bases short and J 2 bases short, with 9 bases between. As DNA, the CDR3 is TGTGCCAGCAGCTTAACGTGGCTAGACACAGATACGCAGTATTTT. It codes for CASSLTWLDTDTQYF.